These T cell receptor beta chains were read from a single sample in a study of OX40 agonist ivuxolimab in advanced cancers. Sequencing used immunoSEQ multiplex PCR; TCRdb keeps in-frame clones, though not all of them. The table includes approximately 22,000 clones, approximately 86% detected once. Sample: CD4+ or CD8+ T cells sorted from blood, taken in a trial of the OX40 agonist ivuxolimab. The source of these receptors is an adult with an advanced solid tumor such as melanoma, head and neck, liver or kidney cancer. CDR3s include the opening cysteine and the closing phenylalanine or tryptophan. The order of the fields is J gene, D gene, CDR3 length, clone size, V gene, CDR3 DNA, CDR3 protein. A D gene is named only where the DNA matches it firmly. Size is omitted from some rows. Given values are once, few, many or a class for expanded clones.

j_gene: TRBJ2-1
d_gene: NA
len: 13
abundance: NA
v_gene: TRBV4-3
CDR3nt: TGCGCCAGCAGCCGAGACCTCGGCAATGAGCAGTTCTTC
CDR3aa: CASSRDLGNEQFF

j_gene: TRBJ1-2
d_gene: TRBD1
len: 15
abundance: NA
v_gene: TRBV14
CDR3nt: TGTGCCAGCAGCCCGGGGGACAGGGGGCCGTTTGGCTACACCTTC
CDR3aa: CASSPGDRGPFGYTF

j_gene: TRBJ2-3
d_gene: NA
len: 15
abundance: NA
v_gene: TRBV18
CDR3nt: TGTGCCAGCTCGCAGAGTAGGGACTTCACAGATACGCAGTATTTT
CDR3aa: CASSQSRDFTDTQYF

j_gene: TRBJ2-1
d_gene: TRBD2
len: 15
abundance: few
v_gene: TRBV9
CDR3nt: TGTGCCAGCAGCCAGAGCGGGAGCCCCTACAATGAGCAGTTCTTC
CDR3aa: CASSQSGSPYNEQFF

j_gene: TRBJ1-4
d_gene: NA
len: 16
abundance: NA
v_gene: TRBV28
CDR3nt: TGTGCCAGCAGTTCAGGACGCCGGGACGGTAATGAAAAACTGTTTTTT
CDR3aa: CASSSGRRDGNEKLFF

j_gene: TRBJ2-3
d_gene: NA
len: 13
abundance: NA
v_gene: TRBV5-4
CDR3nt: TGTGCCAGCAGCTTGGTCGTGGAGAATACGCAGTATTTT
CDR3aa: CASSLVVENTQYF

j_gene: TRBJ2-5
d_gene: NA
len: 13
abundance: NA
v_gene: TRBV4-2
CDR3nt: TGTGCCAGCAGGCGACAACCCAAAGAGACCCAGTACTTC
CDR3aa: CASRRQPKETQYF

j_gene: TRBJ1-3
d_gene: NA
len: 15
abundance: NA
v_gene: TRBV4-3
CDR3nt: TGCGCCAGCAGCCCCGGACGGGTCTCTGGAAACACCATATATTTT
CDR3aa: CASSPGRVSGNTIYF

j_gene: TRBJ2-7
d_gene: NA
len: 14
abundance: few
v_gene: TRBV9
CDR3nt: TGTGCCAGCAGCGGGAAGGAGGGTTCCTACGAGCAGTACTTC
CDR3aa: CASSGKEGSYEQYF

j_gene: TRBJ1-5
d_gene: NA
len: 13
abundance: few
v_gene: TRBV5-4
CDR3nt: TGTGCCAGCAGCTTGGGGATTAATCAGCCCCAGCATTTT
CDR3aa: CASSLGINQPQHF

j_gene: TRBJ1-2
d_gene: NA
len: 15
abundance: NA
v_gene: TRBV6-6
CDR3nt: TGTGCCAGCAGCCTAGACAGTTACACTAACTATGGCTACACCTTC
CDR3aa: CASSLDSYTNYGYTF

j_gene: TRBJ2-1
d_gene: TRBD2
len: 15
abundance: NA
v_gene: TRBV6-4
CDR3nt: TGTGCCAGCAGTAATGGCGGGAGCGACTACAATGAGCAGTTCTTC
CDR3aa: CASSNGGSDYNEQFF

j_gene: TRBJ2-7
d_gene: NA
len: 14
abundance: NA
v_gene: TRBV14
CDR3nt: TGTGCCAGCAGCCAGGAGTTGCATTACTACGAGCAGTACTTC
CDR3aa: CASSQELHYYEQYF

j_gene: TRBJ2-3
d_gene: TRBD2
len: 17
abundance: NA
v_gene: TRBV7-8
CDR3nt: TGTGCCAGCAGCCCCCGCGGGACTAGCGGGAGTACAGATACGCAGTATTTT
CDR3aa: CASSPRGTSGSTDTQYF

j_gene: TRBJ1-6
d_gene: TRBD1
len: 15
abundance: NA
v_gene: TRBV5-6
CDR3nt: TGTGCCAGCAGTTACGGGACAGGAATGTTTTCACCCCTCCACTTT
CDR3aa: CASSYGTGMFSPLHF

j_gene: TRBJ2-7
d_gene: NA
len: 12
abundance: NA
v_gene: TRBV25-1
CDR3nt: TGTGCCAGCAAGGACGGGGTTGGCGAGCAGTACTTC
CDR3aa: CASKDGVGEQYF

j_gene: TRBJ1-6
d_gene: NA
len: 15
abundance: NA
v_gene: TRBV9
CDR3nt: TGTGCCAGCAGCGTAGCCCCCGGTACTAATTCACCCCTCCACTTT
CDR3aa: CASSVAPGTNSPLHF

j_gene: TRBJ1-2
d_gene: TRBD1
len: 14
abundance: NA
v_gene: TRBV6-9
CDR3nt: TGTGCCAGCAGTTACTCGACGACAGGGGAAGGCTACACCTTC
CDR3aa: CASSYSTTGEGYTF

j_gene: TRBJ2-7
d_gene: TRBD2
len: 14
abundance: NA
v_gene: TRBV7-8
CDR3nt: TGTGCCAGCACCGCTCCCGGGACTAGCTACGAGCAGTACTTC
CDR3aa: CASTAPGTSYEQYF

j_gene: TRBJ2-7
d_gene: NA
len: 12
abundance: NA
v_gene: TRBV2
CDR3nt: TGTGCCAGCAGTGTAACAGGCTACGAGCAGTACTTC
CDR3aa: CASSVTGYEQYF

j_gene: TRBJ1-1
d_gene: NA
len: 14
abundance: NA
v_gene: TRBV7-2
CDR3nt: TGTGCCAGCAGCTTAGATCCCACTTGGCCTGAAGCTTTCTTT
CDR3aa: CASSLDPTWPEAFF

j_gene: TRBJ2-1
d_gene: TRBD1
len: 13
abundance: NA
v_gene: TRBV5-1
CDR3nt: TGCGCCAGCAGCTGGGGACAGGGCTATGAGCAGTTCTTC
CDR3aa: CASSWGQGYEQFF

j_gene: TRBJ2-7
d_gene: NA
len: 12
abundance: NA
v_gene: TRBV5-6
CDR3nt: TGTGCCAGCAGCTTGGGGACCGACGAGCAGTACTTC
CDR3aa: CASSLGTDEQYF

j_gene: TRBJ2-1
d_gene: TRBD1
len: 15
abundance: NA
v_gene: TRBV7-9
CDR3nt: TGTGCCAGCAGCTTGGACAGGGGGCGGCTGTATGAGCAGTTCTTC
CDR3aa: CASSLDRGRLYEQFF

j_gene: TRBJ2-2
d_gene: NA
len: 14
abundance: NA
v_gene: TRBV5-1
CDR3nt: TGCGCCAGCAGCTTGGGAGAGAACACCGGGGAGCTGTTTTTT
CDR3aa: CASSLGENTGELFF

j_gene: TRBJ2-7
d_gene: NA
len: 15
abundance: NA
v_gene: TRBV5-1
CDR3nt: TGCGCCAGCAGCTTGGCTTCAGCCAACGGCCCCGAGCAGTACTTC
CDR3aa: CASSLASANGPEQYF

j_gene: TRBJ1-5
d_gene: NA
len: 14
abundance: once
v_gene: TRBV6-6
CDR3nt: TGTGCCAGCGGGGGGGTCGGGGGAGATCAGCCCCAGCATTTT
CDR3aa: CASGGVGGDQPQHF

j_gene: TRBJ2-3
d_gene: TRBD1
len: 17
abundance: NA
v_gene: TRBV15
CDR3nt: TGTGCCACCAGCAGAGATCACAGGGGGTCAAGAACAGATACGCAGTATTTT
CDR3aa: CATSRDHRGSRTDTQYF

j_gene: TRBJ1-5
d_gene: NA
len: 13
abundance: NA
v_gene: TRBV21-1
CDR3nt: TGTGCCAGCCCTGGACAGGGGAATCAGCCCCAGCATTTT
CDR3aa: CASPGQGNQPQHF

j_gene: TRBJ2-7
d_gene: NA
len: 15
abundance: NA
v_gene: TRBV19
CDR3nt: TGTGCCAGTAGCCGTACCGCGAGAGCGGGCTACGAGCAGTACTTC
CDR3aa: CASSRTARAGYEQYF

j_gene: TRBJ2-3
d_gene: TRBD2
len: 17
abundance: NA
v_gene: TRBV2
CDR3nt: TGTGCCAGCAGGGTAGCGGGGGGGGGCCCTATTTCGGATACGCAGTATTTT
CDR3aa: CASRVAGGGPISDTQYF

j_gene: TRBJ1-2
d_gene: TRBD1
len: 17
abundance: NA
v_gene: TRBV4-1
CDR3nt: TGCGCCAGCAGCCAAGGACAGGGGGTATCTACTAACTATGGCTACACCTTC
CDR3aa: CASSQGQGVSTNYGYTF

j_gene: TRBJ2-7
d_gene: TRBD1
len: 14
abundance: NA
v_gene: TRBV9
CDR3nt: TGTGCCAGCAGCGTCGGGACAGGGGGCCACGAGCAGTACTTC
CDR3aa: CASSVGTGGHEQYF

j_gene: TRBJ2-1
d_gene: NA
len: 11
abundance: NA
v_gene: TRBV27
CDR3nt: TGTGCCAGCAGTTTAGGTCATGAGCAGTTCTTC
CDR3aa: CASSLGHEQFF

j_gene: TRBJ2-2
d_gene: NA
len: 12
abundance: NA
v_gene: TRBV27
CDR3nt: TGTGCCAGCACGGGAAATACCGGGGAGCTGTTTTTT
CDR3aa: CASTGNTGELFF

j_gene: TRBJ2-2
d_gene: TRBD1
len: 13
abundance: NA
v_gene: TRBV6-5
CDR3nt: TGTGCCAGCAGCCTGACAGGGTCCGGGGAGCTGTTTTTT
CDR3aa: CASSLTGSGELFF

j_gene: TRBJ2-7
d_gene: NA
len: 16
abundance: NA
v_gene: TRBV5-4
CDR3nt: TGTGCCAGCAGCTTGGGTAGCGCCACTTTAACCTACGAGCAGTACTTC
CDR3aa: CASSLGSATLTYEQYF

j_gene: TRBJ2-2
d_gene: TRBD2
len: 17
abundance: NA
v_gene: TRBV4-3
CDR3nt: TGCGCCAGCAGCCAAGAACTAGCGGGAGCATCCGGCGGGGAGCTGTTTTTT
CDR3aa: CASSQELAGASGGELFF

j_gene: TRBJ2-1
d_gene: NA
len: 12
abundance: once
v_gene: TRBV5-5
CDR3nt: TGTGCCAGCAGCTTTGGGTACAATGAGCAGTTCTTC
CDR3aa: CASSFGYNEQFF

j_gene: TRBJ2-7
d_gene: NA
len: 13
abundance: NA
v_gene: TRBV6-5
CDR3nt: TGTGCCAGCAGTATCCAGGAGGGCTACGAGCAGTACTTC
CDR3aa: CASSIQEGYEQYF